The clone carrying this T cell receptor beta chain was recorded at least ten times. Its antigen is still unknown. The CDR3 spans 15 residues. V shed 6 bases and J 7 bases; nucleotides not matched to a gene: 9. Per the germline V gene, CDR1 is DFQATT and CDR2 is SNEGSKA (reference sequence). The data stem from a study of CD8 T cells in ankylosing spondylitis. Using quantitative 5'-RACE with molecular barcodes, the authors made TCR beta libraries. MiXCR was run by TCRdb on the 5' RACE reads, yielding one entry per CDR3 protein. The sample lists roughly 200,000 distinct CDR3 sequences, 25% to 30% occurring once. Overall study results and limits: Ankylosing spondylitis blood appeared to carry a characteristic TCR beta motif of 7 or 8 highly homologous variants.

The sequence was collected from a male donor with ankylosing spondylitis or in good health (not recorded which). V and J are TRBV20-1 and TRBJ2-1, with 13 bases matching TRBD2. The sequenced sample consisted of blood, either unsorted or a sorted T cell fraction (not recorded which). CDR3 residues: CSAREGTSGTNEQFF. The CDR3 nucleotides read TGCAGTGCCAGGGAGGGGACTAGCGGGACGAATGAGCAGTTCTTC.